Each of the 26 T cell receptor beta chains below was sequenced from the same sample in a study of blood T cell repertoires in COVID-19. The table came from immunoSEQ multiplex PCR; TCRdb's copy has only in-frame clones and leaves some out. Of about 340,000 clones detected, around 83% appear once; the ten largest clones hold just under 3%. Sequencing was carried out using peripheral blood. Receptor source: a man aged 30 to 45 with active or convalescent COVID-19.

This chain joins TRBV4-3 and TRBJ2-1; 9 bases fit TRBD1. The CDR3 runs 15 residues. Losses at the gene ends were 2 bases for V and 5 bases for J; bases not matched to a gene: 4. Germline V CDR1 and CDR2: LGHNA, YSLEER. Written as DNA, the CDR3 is TGCGCCAGCAGCCAACCGGGACAGGGACACAATGAGCAGTTCTTC. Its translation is CASSQPGQGHNEQFF.

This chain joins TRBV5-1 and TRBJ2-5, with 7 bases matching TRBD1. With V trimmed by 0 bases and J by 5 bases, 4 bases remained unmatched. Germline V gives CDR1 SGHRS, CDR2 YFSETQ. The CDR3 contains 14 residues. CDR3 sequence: CASSLGDRAETQYF. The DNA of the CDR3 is TGCGCCAGCAGCTTGGGAGACAGGGCTGAGACCCAGTACTTC.

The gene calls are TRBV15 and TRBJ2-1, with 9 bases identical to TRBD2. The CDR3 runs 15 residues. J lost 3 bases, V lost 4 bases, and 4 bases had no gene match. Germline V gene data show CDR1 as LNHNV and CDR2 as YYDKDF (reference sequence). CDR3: CATSNSGGSYNEQFF. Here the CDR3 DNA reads TGTGCCACCAGCAATAGCGGGGGAAGCTACAATGAGCAGTTCTTC.

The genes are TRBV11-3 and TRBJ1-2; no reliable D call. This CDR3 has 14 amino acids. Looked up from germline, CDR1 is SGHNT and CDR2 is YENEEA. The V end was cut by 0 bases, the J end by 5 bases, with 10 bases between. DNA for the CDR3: TGTGCCAGCAGCTTAGAAATAGCGTTTTATGGCTACACCTTC. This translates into CASSLEIAFYGYTF.

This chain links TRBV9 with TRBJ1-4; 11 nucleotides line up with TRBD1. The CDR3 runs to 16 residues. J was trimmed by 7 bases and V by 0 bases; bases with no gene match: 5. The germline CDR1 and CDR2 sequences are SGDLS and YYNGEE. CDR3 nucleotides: TGTGCCAGCAGCGTAGGGGCAGGGACAGGGGGTGAAAAACTGTTTTTT. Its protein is CASSVGAGTGGEKLFF.

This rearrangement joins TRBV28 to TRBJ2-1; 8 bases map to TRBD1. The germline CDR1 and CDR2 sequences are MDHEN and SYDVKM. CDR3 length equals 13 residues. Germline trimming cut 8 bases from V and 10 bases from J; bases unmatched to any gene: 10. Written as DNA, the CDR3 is TGTGCCAGCGGGGACAGGAGGTTGTCAGAGCAGTTCTTC. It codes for CASGDRRLSEQFF.

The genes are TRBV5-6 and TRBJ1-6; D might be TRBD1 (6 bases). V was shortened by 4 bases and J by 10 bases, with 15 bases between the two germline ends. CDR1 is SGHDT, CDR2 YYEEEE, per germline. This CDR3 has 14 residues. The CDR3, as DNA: TGTGCCAGCAGCCGCACAGGGCTGAGCTCACCCCTCCACTTT. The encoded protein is CASSRTGLSSPLHF.

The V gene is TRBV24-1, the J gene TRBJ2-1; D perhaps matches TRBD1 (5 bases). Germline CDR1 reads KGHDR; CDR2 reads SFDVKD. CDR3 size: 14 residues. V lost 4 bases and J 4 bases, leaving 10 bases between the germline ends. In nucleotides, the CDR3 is TGTGCCACCAGTGAAGGGGTCCTTTACAATGAGCAGTTCTTC. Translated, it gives CATSEGVLYNEQFF.

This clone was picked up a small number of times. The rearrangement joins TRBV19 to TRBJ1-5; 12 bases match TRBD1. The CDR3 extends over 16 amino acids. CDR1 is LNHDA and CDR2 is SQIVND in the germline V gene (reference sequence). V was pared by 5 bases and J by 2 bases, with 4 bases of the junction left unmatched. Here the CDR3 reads CASSLGTGGGNQPQHF. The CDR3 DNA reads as TGTGCCAGTAGTTTAGGGACAGGGGGCGGCAATCAGCCCCAGCATTTT.

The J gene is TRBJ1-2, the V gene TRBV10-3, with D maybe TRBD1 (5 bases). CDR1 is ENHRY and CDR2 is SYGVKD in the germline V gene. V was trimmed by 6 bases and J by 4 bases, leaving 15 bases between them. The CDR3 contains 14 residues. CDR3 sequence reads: CAIRGTGIIYGYTF. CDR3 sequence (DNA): TGTGCCATCAGAGGTACAGGCATTATCTATGGCTACACCTTC.

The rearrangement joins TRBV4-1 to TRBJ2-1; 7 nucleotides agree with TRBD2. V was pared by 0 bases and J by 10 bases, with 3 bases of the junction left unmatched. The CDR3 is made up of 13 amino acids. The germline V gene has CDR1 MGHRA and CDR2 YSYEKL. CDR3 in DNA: TGCGCCAGCAGCCAAGAGCGGGGGAGGGAGCAGTTCTTC. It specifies CASSQERGREQFF.

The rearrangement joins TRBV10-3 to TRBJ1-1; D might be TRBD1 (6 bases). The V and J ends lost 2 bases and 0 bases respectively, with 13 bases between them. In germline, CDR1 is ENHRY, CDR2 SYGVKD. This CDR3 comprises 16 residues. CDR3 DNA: TGTGCCATCAGTGAGGGGAGACAGGCCATGAACACTGAAGCTTTCTTT. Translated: CAISEGRQAMNTEAFF.

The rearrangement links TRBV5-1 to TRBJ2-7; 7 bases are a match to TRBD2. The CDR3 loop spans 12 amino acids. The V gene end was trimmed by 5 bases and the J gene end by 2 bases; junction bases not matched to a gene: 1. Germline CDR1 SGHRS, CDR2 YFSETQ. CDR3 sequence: CASRGTTYEQYF. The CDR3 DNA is TGCGCCAGCAGAGGGACTACCTACGAGCAGTACTTC.

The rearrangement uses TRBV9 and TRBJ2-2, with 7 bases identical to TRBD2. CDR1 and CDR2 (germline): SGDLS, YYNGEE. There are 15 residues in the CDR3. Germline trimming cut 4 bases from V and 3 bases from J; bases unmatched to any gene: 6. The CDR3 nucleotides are TGTGCCAGCAGCCCCCAGCGGGGTGACACCGGGGAGCTGTTTTTT. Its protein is CASSPQRGDTGELFF.

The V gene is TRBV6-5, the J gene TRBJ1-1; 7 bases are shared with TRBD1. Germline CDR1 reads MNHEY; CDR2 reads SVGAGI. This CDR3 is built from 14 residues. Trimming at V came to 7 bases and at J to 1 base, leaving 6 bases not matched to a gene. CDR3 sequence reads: CASTKGTANTEAFF. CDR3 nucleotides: TGTGCCAGCACCAAGGGGACAGCGAACACTGAAGCTTTCTTT.

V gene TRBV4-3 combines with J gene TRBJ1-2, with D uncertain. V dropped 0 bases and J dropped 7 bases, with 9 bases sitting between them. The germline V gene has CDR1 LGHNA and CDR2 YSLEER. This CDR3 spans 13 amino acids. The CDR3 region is CASSQDLGGGYTF. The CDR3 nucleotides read TGCGCCAGCAGCCAAGATCTCGGCGGTGGCTACACCTTC.

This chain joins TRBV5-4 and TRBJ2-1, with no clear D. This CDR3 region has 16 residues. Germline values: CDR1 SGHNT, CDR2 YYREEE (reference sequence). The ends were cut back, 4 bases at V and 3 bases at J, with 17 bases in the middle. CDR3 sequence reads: CASSPGIGASYNEQFF. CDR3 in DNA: TGTGCCAGCAGCCCCGGCATAGGAGCGAGCTACAATGAGCAGTTCTTC.

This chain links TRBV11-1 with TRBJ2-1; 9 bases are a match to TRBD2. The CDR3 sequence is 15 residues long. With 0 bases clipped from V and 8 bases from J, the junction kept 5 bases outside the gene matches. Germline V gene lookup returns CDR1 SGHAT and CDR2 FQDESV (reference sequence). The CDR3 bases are TGTGCCAGCAGCTTAGCGCGTCTAGCGGGATATGAGCAGTTCTTC. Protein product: CASSLARLAGYEQFF.

In DNA form, the CDR3 reads TGTGCCAGCAGTTTAACCCCCGTACCATACAGGGATTTGAAAGGGCTAGCGGGAGAACCGTTCTTC. Translation gives CASSLTPVPYRDLKGLAGEPFF. The rearrangement joins TRBV27 to TRBJ2-1; 10 bases are shared with TRBD2. Trimming took 2 bases from V and 15 from J; bases not matched to a gene: 34. Germline assignment: CDR1 MNHEY and CDR2 SMNVEV (reference sequence). The length of the CDR3 is 22 residues.

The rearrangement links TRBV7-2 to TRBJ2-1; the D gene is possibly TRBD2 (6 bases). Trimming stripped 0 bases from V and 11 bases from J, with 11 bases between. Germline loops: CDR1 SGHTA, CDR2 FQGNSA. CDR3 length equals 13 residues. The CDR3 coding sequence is TGTGCCAGCAGCTTAGCTTCTAGCGACCAGCAGTTCTTC. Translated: CASSLASSDQQFF. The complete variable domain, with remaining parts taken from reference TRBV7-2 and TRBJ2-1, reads GAGVSQSPSNKVTEKGKDVELRCDPISGHTALYWYRQSLGQGLEFLIYFQGNSAPDKSGLPSDRFSAERTGGSVSTLTIQRTQQEDSAVYLCASSLASSDQQFFGPGTRLTVL.

This chain's CDR3 is CASSATGTARNTEAFF. DNA for the CDR3: TGTGCCAGCAGCGCCACCGGGACAGCTAGGAACACTGAAGCTTTCTTT. The V and J genes are TRBV7-2 and TRBJ1-1; 7 bases line up with TRBD1. The CDR3 length is 16 residues. Per germline, CDR1 SGHTA and CDR2 FQGNSA. V trimming: 5 bases; J trimming: 1 base; junction bases outside the gene matches: 10.

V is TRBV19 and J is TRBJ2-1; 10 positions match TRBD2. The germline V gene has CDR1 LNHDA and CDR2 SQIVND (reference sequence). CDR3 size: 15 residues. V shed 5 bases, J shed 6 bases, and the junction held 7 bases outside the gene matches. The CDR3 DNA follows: TGTGCCAGTAGTTTTAGCGGGGGGCCCCGCAATGAGCAGTTCTTC. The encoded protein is CASSFSGGPRNEQFF.

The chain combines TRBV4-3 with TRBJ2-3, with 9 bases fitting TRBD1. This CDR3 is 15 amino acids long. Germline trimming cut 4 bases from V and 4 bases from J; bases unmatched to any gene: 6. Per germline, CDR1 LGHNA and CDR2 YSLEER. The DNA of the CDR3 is TGCGCCAGCAGCCTTCAGGACAGGGGCCCAGATACGCAGTATTTT. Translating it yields CASSLQDRGPDTQYF.

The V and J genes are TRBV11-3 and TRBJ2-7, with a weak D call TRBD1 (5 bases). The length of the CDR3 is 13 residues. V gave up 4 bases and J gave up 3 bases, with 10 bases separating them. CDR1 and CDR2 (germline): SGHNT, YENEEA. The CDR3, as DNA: TGTGCCAGCAGCTCCGAAGGGGTCTACGAGCAGTACTTC. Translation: CASSSEGVYEQYF.

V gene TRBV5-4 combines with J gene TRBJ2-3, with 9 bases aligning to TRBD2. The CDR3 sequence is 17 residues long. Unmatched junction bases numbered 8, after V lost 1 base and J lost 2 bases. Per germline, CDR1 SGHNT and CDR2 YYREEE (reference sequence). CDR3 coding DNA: TGTGCCAGCAGCTTGCCAGGAGGCGGGGGGGTCACAGATACGCAGTATTTT. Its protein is CASSLPGGGGVTDTQYF. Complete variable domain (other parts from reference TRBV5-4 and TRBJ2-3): ETGVTQSPTHLIKTRGQQVTLRCSSQSGHNTVSWYQQALGQGPQFIFQYYREEENGRGNFPPRFSGLQFPNYSSELNVNALELDDSALYLCASSLPGGGGVTDTQYFGPGTRLTVL.

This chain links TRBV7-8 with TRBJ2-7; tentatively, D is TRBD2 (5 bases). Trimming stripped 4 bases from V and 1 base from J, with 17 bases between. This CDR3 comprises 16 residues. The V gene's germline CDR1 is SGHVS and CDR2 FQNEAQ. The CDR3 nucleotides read TGTGCCAGCAGCTCCGCCGACTCCCGAGGGTCCTACGAGCAGTACTTC. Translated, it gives CASSSADSRGSYEQYF.